This TCR beta chain is drawn from a study of blood T cells in healthy people across ages. At the level of the study: Capture by template switching was about one barcoded beta molecule per two T cells.

Caucasian, healthy and from Russia, the donors were aged between about 6 and 90. General observations from the study: There were more naive CD4+ cells and higher diversity in long-lived donors than in aged donors. Researchers said unsorted PBMCs prevented a conclusive naive versus antigen-experienced comparison.

Combining a sample-barcoded 5' primer with a J-beta primer mix, a second PCR ran for roughly 7 to 12 cycles. TCRdb itself ran the 5' RACE reads through MiXCR, one entry per CDR3 protein. The sample holds 540,000 or so distinct CDR3 sequences, about 45% seen once. Germline assignment: CDR1 SQVTM and CDR2 ANQGSEA. This CDR3 is 12 amino acids long. The V end was cut by 4 bases, the J end by 10 bases, with 14 bases between. Remarks on this clonotype: The antigen remains undetermined.

The TCR originated in an older man in good health. The gene calls are TRBV29-1 and TRBJ2-1; D is uncertain. Sequencing input: blood. The CDR3 reads CSVVEVREEQFF. CDR3 DNA sequence: TGCAGCGTTGTGGAAGTCCGAGAGGAGCAGTTCTTC.